Below are 26 T cell receptor beta chains sequenced from a single sample in a study of blood T cell repertoires in COVID-19. Method: immunoSEQ multiplex PCR; TCRdb's copy keeps in-frame clones and lacks some. The table records 150,000 to 200,000 clones, roughly 90% of them present only once. Source material: peripheral blood. Receptors originate from a man between 60 and 70 years old with active or convalescent COVID-19.

This clone is a singleton in its sample. The V and J genes are TRBV6-1 and TRBJ1-1; D ambiguous. This CDR3 has 13 amino acids. V was clipped by 0 bases and J by 6 bases, with 8 bases between them. Germline V CDR1 and CDR2: MNHNS, SASEGT. The CDR3 here is CASSEARHSEAFF. In DNA, the CDR3 is TGTGCCAGCAGTGAAGCGAGGCACTCTGAAGCTTTCTTT.

J is TRBJ1-2 and V is TRBV19, with D possibly being TRBD1 (5 bases). Between the trimmed V and J ends, which lost 1 base and 8 bases, there was a span of 11 bases. The CDR3 sequence is 13 residues long. Germline CDR1 LNHDA, CDR2 SQIVND (reference sequence). CDR3 nucleotide sequence: TGTGCCAGTAGTATAGGGGGGGAAGGCGGCTACACCTTC. It translates to CASSIGGEGGYTF.

The chain links TRBV19 to TRBJ1-5; D might be TRBD1 (5 bases). The CDR3 runs 15 residues. Trimming took off 8 bases at V and 0 bases at J, with 14 bases between the two ends. From germline, CDR1 is LNHDA and CDR2 SQIVND (reference sequence). The CDR3 DNA reads TGTGCCAGTGCGGGGACTGGATATAGCAATCAGCCCCAGCATTTT. Amino acids: CASAGTGYSNQPQHF. The full variable domain, its missing parts supplied by reference TRBV19 and TRBJ1-5, is DGGITQSPKYLFRKEGQNVTLSCEQNLNHDAMYWYRQDPGQGLRLIYYSQIVNDFQKGDIAEGYSVSREKKESFPLTVTSAQKNPTAFYLCASAGTGYSNQPQHFGDGTRLSIL.

This chain uses TRBV7-7 with TRBJ2-5; weak D call: TRBD2 (6 bases). The ends were cut back, 2 bases at V and 2 bases at J, with 15 bases in the middle. The CDR3 extends over 16 amino acids. CDR1 is SSHAT, CDR2 FNYEAQ, per germline (reference sequence). CDR3 amino acids: CASSLTLGLPQETQYF. The CDR3 coding sequence is TGTGCCAGCAGCTTAACCCTCGGACTACCTCAAGAGACCCAGTACTTC.

In its sample, this clone was seen once. The rearrangement links TRBV27 to TRBJ1-2, with D perhaps matching TRBD1 (6 bases). CDR1 and CDR2 (germline): MNHEY, SMNVEV (reference sequence). This CDR3 region has 15 residues. Trimming took off 4 bases at V and 2 bases at J, with 14 bases between the two ends. The CDR3 DNA follows: TGTGCCAGCAGTTCCAGGGGTCCTTCCAACTATGGCTACACCTTC. This codes for CASSSRGPSNYGYTF.

A single count supports this clone. The chain links TRBV6-5 to TRBJ2-1, with 9 bases identical to TRBD1. CDR3 size: 16 residues. V shed 4 bases and J 2 bases; nucleotides not matched to a gene: 6. CDR1 and CDR2 (germline): MNHEY, SVGAGI. Here the CDR3 DNA reads TGTGCCAGCAGTTTCGCCGGGACAGGGACCTACAATGAGCAGTTCTTC. It yields the protein CASSFAGTGTYNEQFF.

V usage is TRBV10-3 and J usage is TRBJ1-1; tentatively, D is TRBD1 (5 bases). Per germline, CDR1 ENHRY and CDR2 SYGVKD. V lost 9 bases to trimming and J lost 1 base, with 12 bases between them. This CDR3 has 13 amino acids. The CDR3 region has the DNA TGTGCCATTTCAACCGGGGGGAACACTGAAGCTTTCTTT. Its protein product is CAISTGGNTEAFF.

The chain joins TRBV10-2 to TRBJ2-7; tentative D call: TRBD2 (7 bases). CDR1 and CDR2 (germline): WSHSY, SAAADI. The CDR3 extends over 15 amino acids. V was pared by 6 bases and J by 0 bases, with 15 bases between. Written as DNA, the CDR3 is TGCGCCAGCAGAGATGCCGGGGGGCTCTCCTACGAGCAGTACTTC. Its protein is CASRDAGGLSYEQYF.

This chain connects TRBV21-1 to TRBJ2-3; the tabulated D call, TRBD2, remains unverified against the DNA. TRBV21-1 is tagged as a pseudogene. The CDR3 has 13 amino acids. CDR3 amino acids: CASRRERSDTQYF. In DNA form, the CDR3 reads TGTGCCAGCCGTAGGGAGAGGTCAGATACGCAGTATTTT.

The rearrangement uses TRBV9 and TRBJ1-2; perhaps TRBD1 as D (5 bases). The CDR3 loop spans 14 amino acids. Trimming stripped 2 bases from V and 7 bases from J, with 15 bases between. CDR1 and CDR2 (germline): SGDLS, YYNGEE. CDR3 amino acids: CASSVSQQARGYTF. In DNA, the CDR3 is TGTGCCAGCAGCGTCTCCCAACAGGCGCGTGGCTACACCTTC.

The chain uses TRBV5-4 and TRBJ2-7, with D possibly TRBD1 on 6 matching bases. CDR3 length equals 13 residues. V dropped 4 bases and J dropped 12 bases, with 20 bases sitting between them. Germline lookup yields CDR1 SGHNT and CDR2 YYREEE (reference sequence). CDR3 in DNA: TGTGCCAGCAGCCCCCTGGGACAAGAGCGCCCGTACTTC. It translates to CASSPLGQERPYF.

Worth noting for this clone: The same CDR3 arises from other DNA sequences in this sample as well. The chain links TRBV18 to TRBJ1-5, with 9 bases fitting TRBD1. Germline CDR1 is KGHSH and CDR2 is LQKENI. With 3 bases clipped from V and 4 bases from J, the junction kept 1 base outside the gene matches. CDR3 length equals 14 residues. In nucleotides, the CDR3 is TGTGCCAGCTCACCGGGACAGGGTAATCAGCCCCAGCATTTT. Protein: CASSPGQGNQPQHF.

This sequence joins TRBV7-9 and TRBJ1-1; D not resolved. V shed 4 bases and J shed 10 bases, with 13 bases lying between them. Germline CDR1 SEHNR, CDR2 FQNEAQ (reference sequence). The CDR3 extends over 12 amino acids. CDR3 loop: CASSYSGSRAFF. CDR3 nucleotides: TGTGCCAGCAGCTACTCGGGGTCAAGAGCTTTCTTT.

V gene TRBV5-1 combines with J gene TRBJ2-7; 7 bases agree with TRBD1. J was trimmed by 7 bases and V by 0 bases; bases with no gene match: 4. The CDR3 extends over 13 amino acids. The germline CDR1 and CDR2 sequences are SGHRS and YFSETQ. CDR3 amino acids: CASSLETGKEQYF. Written as DNA, the CDR3 is TGCGCCAGCAGCTTGGAGACAGGGAAGGAGCAGTACTTC.

The chain carries TRBV3-1 (or the pseudogene TRBV3-2) and TRBJ2-4, with TRBD1 identical over 9 bases. V shed 1 base, J shed 7 bases, and the junction held 14 bases outside the gene matches. Germline values: CDR1 LGHDT, CDR2 YNNKEL (reference sequence). The CDR3 sequence is 18 residues long. CDR3: CASSQVGGQGVIRNIQYF. In DNA, the CDR3 is TGTGCCAGCAGCCAAGTCGGGGGACAGGGAGTTATCCGGAACATTCAGTACTTC.

This clone has only a few counts. The V gene is TRBV18, the J gene TRBJ1-1; D call uncertain. The germline CDR1 and CDR2 sequences are KGHSH and LQKENI. This CDR3 has 16 amino acids. Between the trimmed V and J ends, which lost 0 bases and 6 bases, there was a span of 17 bases. The CDR3: CASSPPSRSNVAEAFF. The DNA for the CDR3 is TGTGCCAGCTCACCACCGAGCAGGTCTAATGTCGCTGAAGCTTTCTTT.

This sequence joins TRBV12-3 or TRBV12-4 and TRBJ1-2; 8 nucleotides agree with TRBD1. V shed 6 bases and J 7 bases; nucleotides not matched to a gene: 7. This CDR3 is 13 amino acids long. CDR3 coding DNA: TGTGCCAGCAGCCCGACAGGGGTGGGTGGCTACACCTTC. Translation gives CASSPTGVGGYTF.

On this clone itself: Its ends do not fully match the called genes, so a read error is possible. J is TRBJ2-1 and V is TRBV3-1 (or the pseudogene TRBV3-2); TRBD2 matches 9 bases. Germline loops: CDR1 LGHDT, CDR2 YNNKEL (reference sequence). The CDR3 sequence is 15 residues long. The CDR3 is CASSQGTSSHNEQFF. CDR3 in DNA: TGTGCCAGCAGCCAGGGGACTAGCTCCCACAATGAGCAGTTCTTC.

V and J are TRBV7-2 and TRBJ1-2; 8 nucleotides agree with TRBD1. CDR1 is SGHTA, CDR2 FQGNSA, per germline. CDR3 length equals 13 residues. V trimming: 5 bases; J trimming: 8 bases; junction bases outside the gene matches: 7. CDR3 sequence: CASSPTRGRGYTF. Written as DNA, the CDR3 is TGTGCCAGCAGCCCGACCAGGGGGCGCGGCTACACCTTC. The full variable domain, in which reference TRBV7-2 and TRBJ1-2 provide the parts outside the CDR3, is GAGVSQSPSNKVTEKGKDVELRCDPISGHTALYWYRQSLGQGLEFLIYFQGNSAPDKSGLPSDRFSAERTGGSVSTLTIQRTQQEDSAVYLCASSPTRGRGYTFGSGTRLTVV.

This clone was counted a few times. V gene TRBV5-4 combines with J gene TRBJ2-2; 9 positions agree with TRBD1. This CDR3 comprises 16 residues. Germline V gene sequence: CDR1 SGHNT, CDR2 YYREEE (reference sequence). Germline trimming cut 0 bases from V and 3 bases from J; bases unmatched to any gene: 3. The DNA of the CDR3 is TGTGCCAGCAGCTTGGCCAGGGACAGGGACACCGGGGAGCTGTTTTTT. As protein: CASSLARDRDTGELFF.

The V call is TRBV4-1, the J call TRBJ1-2; 10 nucleotides match TRBD1. This CDR3 has 19 residues. V shed 0 bases, J shed 1 base, and the junction held 11 bases outside the gene matches. Germline loops: CDR1 MGHRA, CDR2 YSYEKL. DNA of the CDR3: TGCGCCAGCAGCCAAGAGCAGGGACAGGGGCTGGTTTTTAACTATGGCTACACCTTC. It translates to CASSQEQGQGLVFNYGYTF.

The chain has TRBV5-1 and TRBJ1-4, with TRBD1 matching over 8 bases. V dropped 2 bases and J dropped 8; count of bases not matched to a gene: 5. The CDR3 totals 14 residues. Germline values: CDR1 SGHRS, CDR2 YFSETQ. CDR3 sequence reads: CASSLGQGWEKLFF. CDR3 coding DNA: TGCGCCAGCAGCTTAGGACAGGGTTGGGAAAAACTGTTTTTT.

This chain uses TRBV19 with TRBJ1-4; 7 nucleotides line up with TRBD1. Germline CDR1 LNHDA, CDR2 SQIVND (reference sequence). The CDR3 consists of 16 residues. J was trimmed by 7 bases and V by 3 bases; bases with no gene match: 11. CDR3 bases: TGTGCCAGTAGTATTTCAGGAGGGGGCGATGGTGAAAAACTGTTTTTT. It encodes CASSISGGGDGEKLFF.

The sample holds one count of this clone. V usage is TRBV3-1 (or the pseudogene TRBV3-2) and J usage is TRBJ1-1; perhaps TRBD1 as D (5 bases). CDR3 size: 15 residues. Trimming took off 3 bases at V and 1 base at J, with 12 bases between the two ends. Per the germline V gene, CDR1 is LGHDT and CDR2 is YNNKEL (reference sequence). The CDR3 loop reads CASSQVGHPNTEAFF. CDR3 sequence (DNA): TGTGCCAGCAGCCAGGTTGGACACCCGAACACTGAAGCTTTCTTT.

V usage is TRBV7-8 and J usage is TRBJ1-4, with 8 bases identical to TRBD1. J lost 7 bases, V lost 1 base, and 2 bases had no gene match. Germline V CDR1 and CDR2: SGHVS, FQNEAQ. This CDR3 region has 14 residues. In DNA form, the CDR3 reads TGTGCCAGCAGCTTAGACAGGGGGTCTGAAAAACTGTTTTTT. Protein product: CASSLDRGSEKLFF.

With regard to this clone: The junction departs from germline at one end; a sequencing error may be responsible. The chain employs TRBV18 and TRBJ1-5, with 12 nucleotides matching TRBD1. The CDR3 sequence is 22 residues long. Germline CDR1 KGHSH, CDR2 LQKENI. The CDR3 loop is CASPPTLLGQGAKVIGNQPQHF. The CDR3 nucleotides read TGTGCCAGCCCACCAACGCTCCTGGGACAGGGGGCTAAAGTGATCGGCAATCAGCCCCAGCATTTT. The entire variable domain, with the rest obtained from reference TRBV18 and TRBJ1-5, is as follows: NAGVMQNPRHLVRRRGQEARLRCSPMKGHSHVYWYRQLPEEGLKFMVYLQKENIIDESGMPKERFSAEFPKEGPSILRIQQVVRGDSAAYFCASPPTLLGQGAKVIGNQPQHFGDGTRLSIL.